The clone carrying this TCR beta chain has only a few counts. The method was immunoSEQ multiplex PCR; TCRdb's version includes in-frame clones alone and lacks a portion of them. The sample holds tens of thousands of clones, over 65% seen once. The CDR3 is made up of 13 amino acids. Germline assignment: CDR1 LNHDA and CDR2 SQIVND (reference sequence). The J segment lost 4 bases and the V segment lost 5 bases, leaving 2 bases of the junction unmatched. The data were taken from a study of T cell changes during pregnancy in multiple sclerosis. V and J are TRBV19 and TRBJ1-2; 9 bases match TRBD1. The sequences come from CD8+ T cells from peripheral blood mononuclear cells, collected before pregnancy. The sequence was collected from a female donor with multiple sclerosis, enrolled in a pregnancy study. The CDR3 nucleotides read TGTGCCAGTAGTGGGACAGGGCTCTATGGCTACACCTTC. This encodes CASSGTGLYGYTF.